The 27 T cell receptor beta chains given below trace back to one sample, sequenced in a study of response to subunit inactivated influenza vaccine. TCRdb fed the RT-PCR reads into MiXCR, producing one record per CDR3 protein. The repertoire includes approximately 520,000 distinct CDR3 sequences, 25% of them detected once, and 1.5% to 2% sits in the top ten. Sequencing used CD4+ T cells sorted from PBMCs, obtained around 5 days after vaccination. The receptors were sampled from a man aged 50 to 59 who received an inactivated influenza vaccine.

The chain links TRBV5-1 to TRBJ2-3; D might be TRBD1 or TRBD2, each matching 7 bases. Between the trimmed V and J ends, which lost 4 bases and 4 bases, there was a span of 13 bases. There are 14 residues in the CDR3. Germline V lookup: CDR1 SGHRS, CDR2 YFSETQ. CDR3 sequence: CASSQTGRADTQYF. The CDR3 nucleotides read TGCGCCAGCAGCCAGACAGGGAGGGCAGATACGCAGTATTTT.

This sequence joins TRBV18 and TRBJ2-1; 13 bases are shared with TRBD2. The junction had 8 bases not matched to a gene; V was cut back by 6 bases and J by 0 bases. CDR1 and CDR2 (germline): KGHSH, LQKENI. This CDR3 contains 18 residues. For the CDR3, the DNA is TGTGCCAGCTCCCAAGGACTAGCGGGAGCGAGCTCCTACAATGAGCAGTTCTTC. Translating it yields CASSQGLAGASSYNEQFF.

This chain connects TRBV12-2 to TRBJ1-6; the DNA was not compared with TRBD1, the D call given in the table. TRBV12-2 is marked as a pseudogene. The CDR3 has 14 residues. Written as DNA, the CDR3 is TGTGCAAGTCGCCTTCCGGGACTAAATTCACCCCTCCACTTT. Its protein is CASRLPGLNSPLHF.

The rearrangement uses TRBV5-1 and TRBJ2-1; 8 bases fit TRBD2. Germline V gene lookup returns CDR1 SGHRS and CDR2 YFSETQ. The CDR3 contains 16 residues. V gave up 0 bases and J gave up 3 bases; unmatched junction bases: 5. The CDR3 region is CASSLDVGGVYNEQFF. In DNA, the CDR3 is TGCGCCAGCAGCTTGGATGTCGGGGGGGTCTACAATGAGCAGTTCTTC.

The gene calls are TRBV24-1 and TRBJ2-7; tentatively, D is TRBD2 (6 bases). CDR3 size: 16 residues. CDR1 KGHDR and CDR2 SFDVKD come from the germline V gene. V shed 4 bases and J shed 2 bases, with 17 bases lying between them. The CDR3 bases are TGTGCCACCAGTGACCCCGGGACTCCTACCCCCTACGAGCAGTACTTC. It yields the protein CATSDPGTPTPYEQYF.

The gene calls are TRBV7-2 and TRBJ2-3; D unresolved. Germline lookup yields CDR1 SGHTA and CDR2 FQGNSA. The ends were cut back, 5 bases at V and 2 bases at J, with 14 bases in the middle. The CDR3 contains 15 residues. The CDR3 here is CASSPGPLLTDTQYF. The CDR3 DNA reads as TGTGCCAGCAGCCCCGGGCCTCTACTCACAGATACGCAGTATTTT.

This clonotype was picked up a small number of times. The chain couples TRBV7-8 to TRBJ2-1; 9 bases fit TRBD2. The CDR3 has 17 amino acids. The V and J ends lost 6 bases and 6 bases, in that order; junction bases with no gene match: 15. The germline CDR1 and CDR2 sequences are SGHVS and FQNEAQ. CDR3 bases: TGTGCCAGCAGAGAGGGATCCACCGGGACTAGCTTCAATGAGCAGTTCTTC. This translates into CASREGSTGTSFNEQFF.

This clonotype was observed at least ten times. This chain uses TRBV12-3 or TRBV12-4 with TRBJ2-1; D is unclear. V was pared by 2 bases and J by 9 bases, with 14 bases between. This CDR3 has 14 amino acids. CDR3 DNA sequence: TGTGCCAGCAGTTTATTCGCCACAGACGCTGAGCAGTTCTTC. It specifies CASSLFATDAEQFF.

The chain links TRBV18 to TRBJ2-2; 7 bases are a match to TRBD1. This CDR3 region has 14 residues. Germline V CDR1 and CDR2: KGHSH, LQKENI. Germline trimming cut 4 bases from V and 4 bases from J; bases unmatched to any gene: 3. This CDR3 is CASSRQGRTGELFF. The DNA of the CDR3 is TGTGCCAGCTCACGACAGGGCCGCACCGGGGAGCTGTTTTTT.

The chain combines TRBV10-3 with TRBJ2-2; TRBD2 matches 15 bases. CDR1 is ENHRY and CDR2 is SYGVKD in the germline V gene. V shed 7 bases, J shed 2 bases, and the junction held 2 bases outside the gene matches. The CDR3 is made up of 16 amino acids. The CDR3 bases are TGTGCCATCATGGGACTAGCGGGAGGAAACACCGGGGAGCTGTTTTTT. Protein product: CAIMGLAGGNTGELFF.

The chain combines TRBV5-1 with TRBJ2-7; D is possibly TRBD1 or TRBD2 (5 bases each). Trimming removed 4 bases at V and 5 bases at J, with 16 bases between. The CDR3 consists of 14 residues. Germline CDR1 and CDR2: SGHRS and YFSETQ. The CDR3 DNA sequence: TGCGCCAGCAGCCAATCCCCAGGGAGCAACGAGCAGTACTTC. Translated, it gives CASSQSPGSNEQYF.

This clonotype was seen many times. The rearrangement uses TRBV5-1 and TRBJ2-7; a possible D gene is TRBD2 (5 bases). Germline CDR1 is SGHRS and CDR2 is YFSETQ. Trimming left V 0 bases short and J 0 bases short, with 7 bases between. The CDR3 is 14 amino acids. The CDR3 protein is CASSLAGLSYEQYF. In DNA, the CDR3 is TGCGCCAGCAGCTTGGCCGGACTCTCCTACGAGCAGTACTTC.

V gene TRBV29-1 combines with J gene TRBJ1-1; 9 bases fit TRBD1. The CDR3 contains 13 residues. CDR1 and CDR2 (germline): SQVTM, ANQGSEA. CDR3 protein: CRGQGLAPTEAFF. The CDR3 coding sequence is TGCAGGGGACAGGGTTTGGCCCCCACTGAAGCTTTCTTT.

The table lists this clonotype with a few counts. The V gene is TRBV10-3, the J gene TRBJ2-7; D perhaps matches TRBD1 (6 bases). CDR3 length: 15 residues. Trimming stripped 6 bases from V and 0 bases from J, with 15 bases between. Germline assignment: CDR1 ENHRY and CDR2 SYGVKD. The CDR3 coding sequence is TGTGCCATCAGCCCGTGGACAGCCCGCTCCTACGAGCAGTACTTC. This codes for CAISPWTARSYEQYF.

This chain joins TRBV12-3 or TRBV12-4 and TRBJ2-7; D uncertain. Trimming took off 3 bases at V and 7 bases at J, with 7 bases between the two ends. The CDR3 covers 11 residues. As DNA, the CDR3 is TGTGCCAGCAGTTTCATACGGGAGCAGTACTTC. It specifies CASSFIREQYF.

The sample holds a few counts of this clonotype. The V gene is TRBV10-3, the J gene TRBJ2-7; 10 nucleotides line up with TRBD1. V lost 2 bases to trimming and J lost 2 bases; unmatched junction nucleotides: 3. Per the germline V gene, CDR1 is ENHRY and CDR2 is SYGVKD. The CDR3 is made up of 15 amino acids. For the CDR3, the DNA is TGTGCCATCAGTGAGGCCGGGACAGGGGCCTACGAGCAGTACTTC. Its protein is CAISEAGTGAYEQYF.

The chain is built from TRBV4-3 and TRBJ2-3; D is ambiguous. The V end was cut by 1 base, the J end by 4 bases, with 12 bases between. Germline CDR1 reads LGHNA; CDR2 reads YSLEER. There are 15 residues in the CDR3. CDR3 sequence: CASSQVGFAPDTQYF. The CDR3 bases are TGCGCCAGCAGCCAAGTGGGATTCGCCCCAGATACGCAGTATTTT.

The rearrangement uses TRBV11-2 and TRBJ2-2; weak D call: TRBD1 (6 bases). The V and J ends lost 6 bases and 6 bases respectively, with 14 bases between them. CDR3 length: 14 amino acids. Germline-derived CDR1 and CDR2 are SGHAT and FQNNGV. The chain's CDR3 is CASRLDRNPGELFF. CDR3 DNA sequence: TGTGCCAGCAGACTAGACAGGAATCCCGGGGAGCTGTTTTTT.

CDR3 nucleotides: TGTGCCAGTAGACACCGGGACAGGGTCACTGAAGCTTTCTTT. As protein: CASRHRDRVTEAFF. This sequence joins TRBV19 and TRBJ1-1; 9 nucleotides line up with TRBD1. CDR3 size: 14 residues. Germline V gene sequence: CDR1 LNHDA, CDR2 SQIVND (reference sequence). Trimming at V came to 6 bases and at J to 4 bases, leaving 6 bases not matched to a gene.

This clonotype occurred a few times. The chain couples TRBV12-3 or TRBV12-4 to TRBJ2-7; D unclear. Trimming stripped 3 bases from V and 9 bases from J, with 9 bases between. The CDR3 is 11 residues long. The CDR3, as DNA: TGTGCCAGCAGTTTTCATGCAGGGCAGTACTTC. Translated, it gives CASSFHAGQYF.

A few counts support this clonotype. V usage is TRBV18 and J usage is TRBJ2-5; D is possibly TRBD1 (7 bases). The ends were cut back, 5 bases at V and 5 bases at J, with 12 bases in the middle. CDR3 length: 13 amino acids. Germline V CDR1 and CDR2: KGHSH, LQKENI. The CDR3 is CASSAGQKETQYF. CDR3 coding DNA: TGTGCCAGCTCAGCGGGACAGAAGGAGACCCAGTACTTC. Using reference TRBV18 and TRBJ2-5 for the parts outside the CDR3, the full variable domain is NAGVMQNPRHLVRRRGQEARLRCSPMKGHSHVYWYRQLPEEGLKFMVYLQKENIIDESGMPKERFSAEFPKEGPSILRIQQVVRGDSAAYFCASSAGQKETQYFGPGTRLLVL.

The chain is built from TRBV12-3 or TRBV12-4 and TRBJ2-7; D remains ambiguous. Between the trimmed V and J ends, which lost 1 base and 7 bases, there was a span of 5 bases. This CDR3 has 11 amino acids. CDR3 residues: CASSLGPEQYF. The CDR3 DNA follows: TGTGCCAGCAGTTTAGGGCCTGAGCAGTACTTC.

There are a few counts of this clonotype. The chain is built from TRBV28 and TRBJ2-5, with 11 positions matching TRBD2. The CDR3 loop spans 16 amino acids. The V gene end was trimmed by 2 bases and the J gene end by 3 bases; junction bases not matched to a gene: 5. Germline CDR1 reads MDHEN; CDR2 reads SYDVKM. The CDR3 region is CASSLGSGLAEETQYF. CDR3 DNA sequence: TGTGCCAGCAGTTTAGGATCGGGACTAGCGGAAGAGACCCAGTACTTC.

The CDR3 sequence: CASSPQGVRNTGELFF. In nucleotides, the CDR3 is TGCGCCAGCAGCCCCCAGGGAGTACGGAACACCGGGGAGCTGTTTTTT. This chain uses TRBV5-1 with TRBJ2-2; either TRBD1 or TRBD2 may fit D (5 bases each). The V end was cut by 4 bases, the J end by 1 base, with 14 bases between. This CDR3 comprises 16 residues. The germline CDR1 and CDR2 sequences are SGHRS and YFSETQ. Looking up the rest from reference TRBV5-1 and TRBJ2-2 gives the full variable domain: KAGVTQTPRYLIKTRGQQVTLSCSPISGHRSVSWYQQTPGQGLQFLFEYFSETQRNKGNFPGRFSGRQFSNSRSEMNVSTLELGDSALYLCASSPQGVRNTGELFFGEGSRLTVL.

The CDR3 coding sequence is TGTGCCAGCAGTCGACAGGGGGATCGACAGCCCCAGCATTTT. It is translated as CASSRQGDRQPQHF. The gene calls are TRBV3-1 and TRBJ1-5; 9 nucleotides align to TRBD1. The CDR3 spans 14 residues. V lost 6 bases and J lost 7; bases outside the gene matches: 7. Germline CDR1 is LGHDT and CDR2 is YNNKEL (reference sequence). Full variable domain (outside the CDR3, taken from reference TRBV3-1 and TRBJ1-5): DTAVSQTPKYLVTQMGNDKSIKCEQNLGHDTMYWYKQDSKKFLKIMFSYNNKELIINETVPNRFSPKSPDKAHLNLHINSLELGDSAVYFCASSRQGDRQPQHFGDGTRLSIL.

J is TRBJ2-2 and V is TRBV6-1, with D perhaps assigned TRBD1 or TRBD2 (6 bases each). The ends were cut back, 6 bases at V and 5 bases at J, with 16 bases in the middle. This CDR3 region has 15 residues. Germline loops: CDR1 MNHNS, CDR2 SASEGT. The CDR3 DNA reads as TGTGCCAGCAGGTCCGGGGGCTTGGGGACCGGGGAGCTGTTTTTT. Protein product: CASRSGGLGTGELFF.

This clonotype came up many times. CDR3 in amino acids: CASSLAGTAGLAGETQYF. CDR3 bases: TGCGCCAGCAGCTTGGCTGGGACAGCGGGACTAGCGGGAGAGACCCAGTACTTC. J is TRBJ2-5 and V is TRBV5-1, with 12 bases fitting TRBD2. Germline CDR1 and CDR2: SGHRS and YFSETQ. CDR3 length: 18 residues. The junction had 10 bases not matched to a gene; V was cut back by 0 bases and J by 4 bases.